The T cell receptor beta chain under discussion was sequenced for a study of T cell clonality in common variable immunodeficiency. Control and CVID samples contributed equal amounts of genomic DNA. Sequenced by immunoSEQ multiplex PCR; TCRdb stores in-frame clones only, minus some. Listed here are under 40,000 clones without any singletons, the top ten holding around 5%. CVID subjects had received replacement immunoglobulin for at least one year. Blood samples were heparinized, roughly 5 to 9 ml per donor. Whole-study findings and limits: CVID subjects shared fewer TCRbeta clones than healthy controls did. Fewer deletions and N-nucleotide insertions were reportedly seen in common variable immunodeficiency TCR beta sequences.

The CDR3 loop spans 13 amino acids. CDR1 MNHEY and CDR2 SVGEGT come from the germline V gene. Trimming at V came to 11 bases and at J to 5 bases, leaving 9 bases not matched to a gene. Concerning this clone: The antigen is undetermined. The observed sequence ends 3 residues before the CDR3 terminus, with the missing tail filled in from the germline J gene.

Sequencing input: peripheral blood mononuclear cells. The source is a human donor with common variable immunodeficiency. The rearrangement uses TRBV6-2 or TRBV6-3 and TRBJ2-5; 9 nucleotides line up with TRBD2. CDR3 amino acids: CAAGRGGRETQYF. The part of the CDR3 DNA that was read is TGTGCCGCCGGGCGGGGGGGCCGCGAGACC.